These T cell receptor beta chains were read from a single sample in a study of cytomegalovirus exposure and HLA in healthy donors. Clones were read by immunoSEQ multiplex PCR, and TCRdb kept only the in-frame ones, dropping some. This sample has roughly 100,000 clones; 77% occur once, and the top ten carry roughly 8.9%. Material for sequencing was PBMCs. These receptors were collected from a male donor in good health and CMV-seropositive. The CDR3 runs from the conserved cysteine through the conserved F or W. The D gene is left open where the match is weak. Not all rows give a size; the values are once, few, many and, for expanded clones, a class.

v_call: TRBV15
d_call: -
cdr3_length: 14
j_call: TRBJ2-2
clone_size: -
cdr3_aa: CATSRDKGFGELFF
cdr3_nt: TGTGCCACCAGCAGAGACAAGGGGTTTGGGGAGCTGTTTTTT

v_call: TRBV27
d_call: -
cdr3_length: 15
j_call: TRBJ2-7
clone_size: -
cdr3_aa: CASSLSVRGETGQYF
cdr3_nt: TGTGCCAGCAGTTTATCCGTCAGGGGTGAGACGGGGCAGTACTTC

v_call: TRBV13
d_call: TRBD2
cdr3_length: 14
j_call: TRBJ2-7
clone_size: few
cdr3_aa: CASSFREADYEQYF
cdr3_nt: TGTGCCAGCAGCTTCCGGGAGGCGGACTACGAGCAGTACTTC

v_call: TRBV5-1
d_call: TRBD1
cdr3_length: 16
j_call: TRBJ2-5
clone_size: -
cdr3_aa: CASSLGTGALQETQYF
cdr3_nt: TGCGCCAGCAGTTTAGGGACAGGGGCTCTCCAAGAGACCCAGTACTTC

v_call: TRBV9
d_call: TRBD2
cdr3_length: 16
j_call: TRBJ2-1
clone_size: few
cdr3_aa: CASSVGGLAIINEQFF
cdr3_nt: TGTGCCAGCAGCGTAGGAGGACTAGCGATAATCAATGAGCAGTTCTTC

v_call: TRBV28
d_call: TRBD2
cdr3_length: 15
j_call: TRBJ2-7
clone_size: -
cdr3_aa: CASSLSGGRIYEQYF
cdr3_nt: TGTGCCAGCAGTTTATCGGGCGGGAGAATCTACGAGCAGTACTTC

v_call: TRBV18
d_call: -
cdr3_length: 15
j_call: TRBJ2-7
clone_size: -
cdr3_aa: CASSPQGPNSYEQYF
cdr3_nt: TGTGCCAGCTCACCACAGGGGCCCAACTCCTACGAGCAGTACTTC

v_call: TRBV2
d_call: -
cdr3_length: 13
j_call: TRBJ1-5
clone_size: few
cdr3_aa: CASTAGFRQPQHF
cdr3_nt: TGTGCCAGCACCGCCGGATTCAGGCAGCCCCAGCATTTT

v_call: TRBV29-1
d_call: TRBD1
cdr3_length: 15
j_call: TRBJ2-5
clone_size: -
cdr3_aa: CSVSKAGQGQETQYF
cdr3_nt: TGCAGCGTTTCCAAAGCAGGACAGGGGCAAGAGACCCAGTACTTC

v_call: TRBV5-5
d_call: -
cdr3_length: 14
j_call: TRBJ2-7
clone_size: few
cdr3_aa: CASSLGTTIYEQYF
cdr3_nt: TGTGCCAGCAGCTTGGGGACAACAATCTACGAGCAGTACTTC

v_call: TRBV19
d_call: -
cdr3_length: 15
j_call: TRBJ1-5
clone_size: -
cdr3_aa: CASSITVFSNQPQHF
cdr3_nt: TGTGCCAGTAGTATAACGGTGTTTAGCAATCAGCCCCAGCATTTT

v_call: TRBV4-3
d_call: -
cdr3_length: 14
j_call: TRBJ2-2
clone_size: once
cdr3_aa: CASSHLVNTGELFF
cdr3_nt: TGCGCCAGCAGCCATCTAGTTAACACCGGGGAGCTGTTTTTT